This T cell receptor (beta chain) came from a study of spatial heterogeneity in lung cancer (dated by TCRdb to between 2018 and 2020). At the level of the whole study: Beta-chain transcripts were consistently detected in greater numbers than alpha-chain transcripts, which likely reflects a higher abundance of beta-chain transcripts. In the raw uncorrected reads, each unique combination of TCR and UMI appeared more than ten times on average. The study quantitatively compared TCR alpha and beta repertoires across multiple tumor regions, matched nontumor lung and blood in non-small cell lung cancer. TCR repertoire features were related to nonsynonymous mutation counts determined by whole-exome sequencing of tumor tissue. At surgery, both alpha and beta chains were TCR-sequenced in 200 to 250 tumor regions, fewer than 65 matched nontumor lung samples and 50 to 60 PBMC samples. The study at large found these results: Additional single-cell paired TCR alpha and beta sequencing was considered necessary to confirm, at a functional level, the hypothesis that regional TCRs recognize regional mutations. Ubiquitous expanded tumor TCRs showed up in blood more often at tumor resection than at routine follow-up.

Interpreted using the paper, the time point label stands for: sample taken at primary tumor resection. TCR sequencing used whole RNA extracted from tumor and nontumor lung tissue, or from cryopreserved PBMC samples, without cell sorting. The donors were some 70 patients from the lung TRACERx cohort who had early-stage, untreated non-small cell lung cancer. Only patients for whom sufficient RNA was available from at least two tumor regions were selected for TCR sequencing. Receptor amplification or capture employed 5' RACE. The reads were generated on a NextSeq 500. To allow correction of PCR and sequencing errors, the TCR library protocol tagged every TCR cDNA molecule with a unique molecular identifier. Turning to the authors' computational methods: Decombinator tools were used for TCR identification, UMI-based error correction and CDR3 extraction. TCRs above a frequency of 2 per 1,000, corresponding to the top 1% of the tumor frequency distribution, were defined as expanded. Renyi diversity was calculated using the R vegan package after each repertoire was subsampled 100 times to 5,000 TCRs. To build CDR3 similarity networks, amino acid triplet string-kernel similarity was used, and CDR3s were connected when their pairwise similarity was above 0.82. TCRdb passed the public sequencing reads through fastp at Q25 and MiXCR, retaining productive beta sequences. Every CDR3 protein is listed once, alongside the most common genes and DNA of its rows. What appears here as the V and J calls and clone size reflects TCRdb's work, not the paper's. This sample lists tens of thousands of distinct CDR3 sequences; roughly 8.7% were detected once. The leading ten clones occupy roughly 7.2% of the sample.

A remark on this clonotype: The antigen it binds to is not known. Base qualities are missing; no much larger clone stands one base away.

The CDR1 and CDR2 encoded by the germline V gene (reference sequence) are MNHEY and SMNVEV. Counted from cysteine to phenylalanine, this CDR3 has 18 amino acids. Of all the DNA, just the CDR3 is kept, 54 bases in frame from base 1. Trimming accounts for 3 bases at V and 8 bases at J, while the number of junction bases matched to no gene is 14. The rearranged segments are TRBV27 and TRBJ2-2; 11 bases in between match TRBD2. This sequence was found in a male donor with early-stage non-small cell lung cancer. The sample here was PBMCs, taken at surgery. The nucleotide sequence reads TGTGCCAGCAGTTTCTCCCTAGCGGGAGGCCTCGCGGGGGGGGAGCTGTTTTTT. It codes for CASSFSLAGGLAGGELFF.